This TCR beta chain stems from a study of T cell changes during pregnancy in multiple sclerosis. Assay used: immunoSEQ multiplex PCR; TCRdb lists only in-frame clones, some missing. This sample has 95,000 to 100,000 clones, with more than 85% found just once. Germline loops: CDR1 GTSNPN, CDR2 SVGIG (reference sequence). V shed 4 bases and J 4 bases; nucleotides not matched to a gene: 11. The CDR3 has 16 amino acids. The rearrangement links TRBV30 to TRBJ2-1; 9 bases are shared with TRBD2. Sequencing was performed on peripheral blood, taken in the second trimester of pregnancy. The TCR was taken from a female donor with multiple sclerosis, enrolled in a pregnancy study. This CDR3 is CAWTLYTAGGYNEQFF. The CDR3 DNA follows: TGTGCCTGGACCCTGTACACGGCGGGAGGGTACAATGAGCAGTTCTTC.